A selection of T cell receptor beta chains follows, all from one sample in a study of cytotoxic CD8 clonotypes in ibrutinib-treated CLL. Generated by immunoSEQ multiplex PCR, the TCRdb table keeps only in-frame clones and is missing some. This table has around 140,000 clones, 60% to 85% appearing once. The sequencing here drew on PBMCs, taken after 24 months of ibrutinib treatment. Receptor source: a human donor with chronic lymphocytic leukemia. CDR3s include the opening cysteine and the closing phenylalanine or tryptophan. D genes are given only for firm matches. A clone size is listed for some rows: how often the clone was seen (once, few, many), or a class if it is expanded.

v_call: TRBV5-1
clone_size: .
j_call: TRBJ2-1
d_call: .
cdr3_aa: CASSLKEQGNEQFF
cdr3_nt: TGCGCCAGCAGCTTGAAGGAACAGGGCAATGAGCAGTTCTTC

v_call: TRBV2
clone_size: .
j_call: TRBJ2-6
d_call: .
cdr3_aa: CASSLDSSGANVLTF
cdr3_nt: TGTGCCAGCAGTCTCGACAGCTCTGGGGCCAACGTCCTGACTTTC

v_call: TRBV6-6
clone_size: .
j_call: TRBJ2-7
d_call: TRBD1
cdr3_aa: CASLGQGAYEQYF
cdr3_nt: TGTGCCAGCCTCGGACAGGGGGCCTACGAGCAGTACTTC

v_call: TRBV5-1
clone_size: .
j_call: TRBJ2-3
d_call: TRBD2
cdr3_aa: CASSFLAGSTDTQYF
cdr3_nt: TGCGCCAGCAGCTTCCTAGCGGGGAGCACAGATACGCAGTATTTT

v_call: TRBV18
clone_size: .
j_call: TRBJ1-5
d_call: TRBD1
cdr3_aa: CASSPMDRAGQPQHF
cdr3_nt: TGTGCCAGCTCACCTATGGACAGGGCCGGACAGCCCCAGCATTTT

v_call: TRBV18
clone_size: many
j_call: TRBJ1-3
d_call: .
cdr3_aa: CAPGGSGNTIYF
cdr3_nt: TGTGCCCCGGGGGGCTCTGGAAACACCATATATTTT

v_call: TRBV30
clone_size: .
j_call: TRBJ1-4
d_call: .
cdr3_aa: CAWNRVNEKLFF
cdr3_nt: TGTGCCTGGAACAGGGTTAATGAAAAACTGTTTTTT

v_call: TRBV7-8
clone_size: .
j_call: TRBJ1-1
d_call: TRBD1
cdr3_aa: CASSPGYIQGPNTEAFF
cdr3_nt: TGTGCCAGCAGCCCAGGTTACATACAGGGGCCGAACACTGAAGCTTTCTTT

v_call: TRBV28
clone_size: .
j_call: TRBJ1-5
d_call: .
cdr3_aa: CASSSGGDRPQHF
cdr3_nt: TGTGCCAGCAGTTCCGGGGGGGATCGGCCCCAGCATTTT

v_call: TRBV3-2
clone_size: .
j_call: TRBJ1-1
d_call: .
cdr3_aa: CASSQAFF
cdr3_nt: TGTGCCAGCAGCCAAGCTTTCTTT

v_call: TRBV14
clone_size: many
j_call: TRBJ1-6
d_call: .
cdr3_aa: CASSQRPPFYNSPLHF
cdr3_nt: TGTGCCAGCAGCCAACGACCGCCCTTCTATAATTCACCCCTCCACTTT

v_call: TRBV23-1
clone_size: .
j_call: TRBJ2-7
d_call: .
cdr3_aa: CASTPQGPSSYEQYF
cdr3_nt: TGCGCCAGCACCCCCCAGGGGCCCTCTTCCTACGAGCAGTACTTC

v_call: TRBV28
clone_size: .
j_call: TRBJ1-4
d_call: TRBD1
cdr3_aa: CASSLWTGGGNEKLFF
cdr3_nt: TGTGCCAGCAGTCTTTGGACAGGGGGCGGGAATGAAAAACTGTTTTTT

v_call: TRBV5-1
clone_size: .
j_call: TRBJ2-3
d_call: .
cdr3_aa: CASSDAGATTDTQYF
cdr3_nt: TGCGCCAGCAGCGACGCAGGGGCGACCACAGATACGCAGTATTTT

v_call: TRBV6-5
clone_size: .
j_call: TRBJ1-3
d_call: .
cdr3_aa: CASRAGSWAGNTIYF
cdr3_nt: TGTGCCAGCCGTGCCGGGAGTTGGGCAGGAAACACCATATATTTT

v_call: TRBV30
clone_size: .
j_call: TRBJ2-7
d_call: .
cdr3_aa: CARTVGGSPYEQYF
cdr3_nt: TGTGCCCGGACCGTCGGGGGCTCCCCCTACGAGCAGTACTTC